These T cell receptor beta chains were read from a single sample in a study of blood T cell repertoires in COVID-19. Repertoires were generated with immunoSEQ multiplex PCR, while TCRdb's copy carries only in-frame clones and drops some. Here the sample spans some 150,000 clones, approximately 80% being singletons. The sequenced material came from peripheral blood. The receptor source for this set is a human donor in a cohort sampled during active COVID-19. Both conserved end residues are part of each CDR3. A D gene is named only where the DNA matches it firmly. Rows may omit the clone size; those that give it use once, few, many or a size class.

D gene: .
V gene: TRBV3-1/TRBV3-2
J gene: TRBJ1-1
clone size: .
CDR3 protein: CASSQARRSEAFF
CDR3 DNA: TGTGCCAGCAGCCAAGCCCGCAGATCTGAAGCTTTCTTT

D gene: .
V gene: TRBV6-5
J gene: TRBJ2-7
clone size: .
CDR3 protein: CASSYLPKSPYEQYF
CDR3 DNA: TGTGCCAGCAGTTACCTACCGAAGTCCCCGTACGAGCAGTACTTC

D gene: .
V gene: TRBV3-1/TRBV3-2
J gene: TRBJ1-4
clone size: .
CDR3 protein: CASSQSGGTKKLFF
CDR3 DNA: TGTGCCAGCAGCCAAAGTGGGGGGACGAAAAAACTGTTTTTT

D gene: .
V gene: TRBV6-5
J gene: TRBJ2-5
clone size: .
CDR3 protein: CASSYSLGRQAETQYF
CDR3 DNA: TGTGCCAGCAGTTACTCGTTGGGGCGCCAGGCAGAGACCCAGTACTTC

D gene: .
V gene: TRBV6-5
J gene: TRBJ1-4
clone size: .
CDR3 protein: CASSPRRGASEKLFF
CDR3 DNA: TGTGCCAGCAGTCCCCGCAGGGGCGCGAGTGAAAAACTGTTTTTT

D gene: .
V gene: TRBV5-1
J gene: TRBJ1-3
clone size: .
CDR3 protein: CASSLPALSGNTIYF
CDR3 DNA: TGCGCCAGCAGCCTGCCAGCGCTCTCTGGAAACACCATATATTTT

D gene: .
V gene: TRBV2
J gene: TRBJ2-1
clone size: .
CDR3 protein: CATTQGKLYNEQFF
CDR3 DNA: TGTGCCACCACACAGGGAAAACTCTACAATGAGCAGTTCTTC

D gene: TRBD2
V gene: TRBV12-3/TRBV12-4
J gene: TRBJ2-1
clone size: .
CDR3 protein: CASSGTSGIEQFF
CDR3 DNA: TGTGCCAGCAGTGGGACTAGCGGTATTGAGCAGTTCTTC

D gene: TRBD2
V gene: TRBV5-6
J gene: TRBJ2-7
clone size: .
CDR3 protein: CASSRGDYSYEQYF
CDR3 DNA: TGTGCCAGCAGCCGGGGGGACTACTCCTACGAGCAGTACTTC

D gene: .
V gene: TRBV7-2
J gene: TRBJ2-7
clone size: .
CDR3 protein: CASSLGDARGYEQYF
CDR3 DNA: TGTGCCAGCAGCTTGGGTGATGCCAGGGGCTACGAGCAGTACTTC

D gene: TRBD1
V gene: TRBV14
J gene: TRBJ2-2
clone size: .
CDR3 protein: CASSRRQGSNTGELFF
CDR3 DNA: TGTGCCAGCAGCAGACGACAGGGGAGTAATACCGGGGAGCTGTTTTTT

D gene: .
V gene: TRBV19
J gene: TRBJ1-2
clone size: once
CDR3 protein: CASSIGANRDYGYTF
CDR3 DNA: TGTGCCAGTAGTATTGGGGCAAACCGGGACTATGGCTACACCTTC

D gene: TRBD2
V gene: TRBV27
J gene: TRBJ2-7
clone size: few
CDR3 protein: CASREAGGWYEQYF
CDR3 DNA: TGTGCCAGCAGGGAAGCGGGGGGGTGGTACGAGCAGTACTTC

D gene: .
V gene: TRBV7-6
J gene: TRBJ2-1
clone size: few
CDR3 protein: CASAREPSSYNEQFF
CDR3 DNA: TGTGCCAGCGCCCGTGAGCCTAGCTCCTACAATGAGCAGTTCTTC

D gene: TRBD1
V gene: TRBV5-4
J gene: TRBJ2-7
clone size: many
CDR3 protein: CATTDRGIGDEQYF
CDR3 DNA: TGTGCCACCACCGACAGGGGCATAGGGGACGAGCAGTACTTC

D gene: .
V gene: TRBV13
J gene: TRBJ2-7
clone size: .
CDR3 protein: CASSGPGLREQYF
CDR3 DNA: TGTGCCAGCAGCGGACCTGGACTGCGCGAGCAGTACTTC

D gene: .
V gene: TRBV6-5
J gene: TRBJ2-1
clone size: few
CDR3 protein: CASSRGTLPYNEQFF
CDR3 DNA: TGTGCCAGCAGCCGCGGGACTCTCCCCTACAATGAGCAGTTCTTC

D gene: .
V gene: TRBV28
J gene: TRBJ2-2
clone size: .
CDR3 protein: CASSLAAYTGELFF
CDR3 DNA: TGTGCCAGCAGTTTGGCAGCGTACACCGGGGAGCTGTTTTTT

D gene: TRBD2
V gene: TRBV5-3
J gene: TRBJ2-6
clone size: once
CDR3 protein: CARSPNQRGLAGAGANVLTF
CDR3 DNA: TGTGCCAGAAGCCCCAACCAGAGGGGACTAGCGGGAGCGGGGGCCAACGTCCTGACTTTC

D gene: TRBD1
V gene: TRBV7-3
J gene: TRBJ2-2
clone size: .
CDR3 protein: CASSSVEPTRQGVTGELFF
CDR3 DNA: TGTGCCAGCAGCTCAGTTGAGCCGACCCGACAGGGGGTCACCGGGGAGCTGTTTTTT

D gene: .
V gene: TRBV9
J gene: TRBJ1-3
clone size: .
CDR3 protein: CASSVEVSGDGRNTIYF
CDR3 DNA: TGTGCCAGCAGCGTAGAGGTATCGGGGGATGGGCGAAACACCATATATTTT

D gene: .
V gene: TRBV7-9
J gene: TRBJ2-7
clone size: .
CDR3 protein: CASSYGLPLGYEQYF
CDR3 DNA: TGTGCCAGCAGCTACGGACTGCCATTGGGGTACGAGCAGTACTTC

D gene: TRBD2
V gene: TRBV7-2
J gene: TRBJ2-7
clone size: .
CDR3 protein: CASSWTSGGYEQYF
CDR3 DNA: TGTGCCAGCAGCTGGACTAGCGGGGGGTACGAGCAGTACTTC

D gene: TRBD1
V gene: TRBV5-1
J gene: TRBJ2-3
clone size: .
CDR3 protein: CASSLGGQRDTQYF
CDR3 DNA: TGCGCCAGCAGCTTGGGGGGACAGAGAGATACGCAGTATTTT

D gene: .
V gene: TRBV20-1
J gene: TRBJ1-2
clone size: .
CDR3 protein: CSRLGEHGYTF
CDR3 DNA: TGCAGTCGTTTGGGAGAACATGGCTACACCTTC

D gene: .
V gene: TRBV3-1/TRBV3-2
J gene: TRBJ1-6
clone size: .
CDR3 protein: CASSQGGSGVNSPLHF
CDR3 DNA: TGTGCCAGCAGCCAAGGGGGCTCAGGAGTGAATTCACCCCTCCACTTT

D gene: .
V gene: TRBV7-9
J gene: TRBJ2-3
clone size: .
CDR3 protein: CASSPLGRRGTDTQYF
CDR3 DNA: TGTGCCAGCAGCCCCCTAGGTAGGCGGGGCACAGATACGCAGTATTTT

D gene: TRBD1
V gene: TRBV18
J gene: TRBJ1-1
clone size: .
CDR3 protein: CASSPRQGVSEAFF
CDR3 DNA: TGTGCCAGCTCACCGCGACAGGGGGTTAGTGAAGCTTTCTTT

D gene: .
V gene: TRBV24-1
J gene: TRBJ2-5
clone size: .
CDR3 protein: CATSDPGAGETQYF
CDR3 DNA: TGTGCCACCAGTGATCCAGGGGCGGGAGAGACCCAGTACTTC

D gene: .
V gene: TRBV7-9
J gene: TRBJ2-2
clone size: .
CDR3 protein: CASSLTVTGELFF
CDR3 DNA: TGTGCCAGCAGCTTAACGGTCACCGGGGAGCTGTTTTTT

D gene: TRBD1
V gene: TRBV19
J gene: TRBJ1-5
clone size: .
CDR3 protein: CASSTSQGALGQPQHF
CDR3 DNA: TGTGCCAGTAGTACTTCCCAGGGGGCGTTAGGGCAGCCCCAGCATTTT

D gene: TRBD2
V gene: TRBV27
J gene: TRBJ2-2
clone size: .
CDR3 protein: CASSPYRTSPGELFF
CDR3 DNA: TGTGCCAGCAGTCCCTACAGGACTAGCCCCGGGGAGCTGTTTTTT

D gene: .
V gene: TRBV5-1
J gene: TRBJ2-1
clone size: .
CDR3 protein: CASSFEPGQGGEQFF
CDR3 DNA: TGCGCCAGCAGCTTTGAACCGGGTCAAGGTGGTGAGCAGTTCTTC

D gene: .
V gene: TRBV6-5
J gene: TRBJ2-3
clone size: once
CDR3 protein: CASTRTRTDTQYF
CDR3 DNA: TGTGCCAGCACGCGCACTCGCACAGATACGCAGTATTTT

D gene: TRBD1
V gene: TRBV5-1
J gene: TRBJ1-2
clone size: .
CDR3 protein: CASSADRAAGYTF
CDR3 DNA: TGCGCCAGCAGCGCCGACAGGGCGGCGGGCTACACCTTC

D gene: .
V gene: TRBV5-1
J gene: TRBJ2-6
clone size: .
CDR3 protein: CASSESSGANVLTF
CDR3 DNA: TGCGCCAGCAGCGAGAGCTCTGGGGCCAACGTCCTGACTTTC

D gene: .
V gene: TRBV10-1
J gene: TRBJ2-1
clone size: once
CDR3 protein: CASSERGVSSYNEQFF
CDR3 DNA: TGCGCCAGCAGTGAGCGGGGTGTGAGCTCCTACAATGAGCAGTTCTTC

D gene: TRBD1
V gene: TRBV28
J gene: TRBJ2-5
clone size: few
CDR3 protein: CASSLSGQGAAGETQYF
CDR3 DNA: TGTGCCAGCAGTTTATCGGGGCAGGGGGCAGCAGGGGAGACCCAGTACTTC

D gene: .
V gene: TRBV6-6
J gene: TRBJ1-2
clone size: .
CDR3 protein: CASSPAQGYGYTF
CDR3 DNA: TGTGCCAGCAGCCCAGCACAGGGCTATGGCTACACCTTC

D gene: TRBD1
V gene: TRBV6-5
J gene: TRBJ2-3
clone size: .
CDR3 protein: CATPRSGTGTDTQYF
CDR3 DNA: TGTGCCACCCCACGATCCGGGACAGGCACAGATACGCAGTATTTT

D gene: TRBD2
V gene: TRBV6-5
J gene: TRBJ2-7
clone size: .
CDR3 protein: CASSYSRGRAYEQYF
CDR3 DNA: TGTGCCAGCAGTTACTCCCGCGGGAGGGCCTACGAGCAGTACTTC

D gene: .
V gene: TRBV5-1
J gene: TRBJ2-7
clone size: .
CDR3 protein: CASTVTGNSYEQYF
CDR3 DNA: TGCGCCAGCACCGTTACAGGGAACTCCTACGAGCAGTACTTC

D gene: TRBD1
V gene: TRBV2
J gene: TRBJ1-2
clone size: .
CDR3 protein: CASRLQGVADYTF
CDR3 DNA: TGTGCCAGCCGTCTCCAGGGGGTGGCTGACTACACCTTC

D gene: TRBD1
V gene: TRBV29-1
J gene: TRBJ2-2
clone size: .
CDR3 protein: CSVARTGRPWELFF
CDR3 DNA: TGCAGCGTTGCCCGGACAGGTCGTCCCTGGGAGCTGTTTTTT

D gene: .
V gene: TRBV6-5
J gene: TRBJ2-1
clone size: .
CDR3 protein: CASTGVRGSYNEQFF
CDR3 DNA: TGTGCCAGCACCGGGGTGCGGGGTTCCTACAATGAGCAGTTCTTC

D gene: .
V gene: TRBV10-3
J gene: TRBJ1-1
clone size: .
CDR3 protein: CACGTPNTEAFF
CDR3 DNA: TGTGCCTGCGGGACGCCGAACACTGAAGCTTTCTTT

D gene: TRBD1
V gene: TRBV5-6
J gene: TRBJ1-1
clone size: .
CDR3 protein: CASSPGGIHTEAFF
CDR3 DNA: TGTGCCAGCAGCCCAGGGGGCATTCACACTGAAGCTTTCTTT

D gene: TRBD2
V gene: TRBV6-5
J gene: TRBJ2-1
clone size: .
CDR3 protein: CATHEGLAGANEQFF
CDR3 DNA: TGTGCCACTCATGAAGGACTAGCGGGGGCCAATGAGCAGTTCTTC

D gene: .
V gene: TRBV30
J gene: TRBJ2-5
clone size: .
CDR3 protein: CAYRGYQETQYF
CDR3 DNA: TGTGCCTACCGCGGGTACCAAGAGACCCAGTACTTC

D gene: .
V gene: TRBV7-7
J gene: TRBJ2-5
clone size: .
CDR3 protein: CASSSQGGRETQYF
CDR3 DNA: TGTGCTAGCAGCTCACAGGGGGGGCGAGAGACCCAGTACTTC

D gene: .
V gene: TRBV6-4
J gene: TRBJ2-7
clone size: .
CDR3 protein: CASRTTMTGCHF
CDR3 DNA: TGTGCCAGCAGGACCACAATGACTGGATGCCACTTC

D gene: TRBD1
V gene: TRBV29-1
J gene: TRBJ1-5
clone size: .
CDR3 protein: CSVRDRGTNQPQHF
CDR3 DNA: TGCAGCGTTCGGGACAGGGGAACCAATCAGCCCCAGCATTTT

D gene: .
V gene: TRBV6-6
J gene: TRBJ2-1
clone size: .
CDR3 protein: CASSPRREANYNEQFF
CDR3 DNA: TGTGCCAGCAGCCCCCGCAGGGAAGCGAATTACAATGAGCAGTTCTTC